A selection of T cell receptor beta chains follows, all from one sample in a study of radiation and T cells in renal cell carcinoma. Sequencing was performed with immunoSEQ multiplex PCR; in TCRdb, only in-frame clones are kept and a portion is missing. In the table there are under 150,000 clones, more than 80% of which are singletons. The sample consisted of blood, taken from a patient whose treatment included radiotherapy and nephrectomy. The receptors shown here come from an older woman with renal cell carcinoma. Each CDR3 is given with its conserved first and last residue. Each record gives: V gene, clone size, D gene, J gene, CDR3 DNA, CDR3 protein. A D gene is named only where the DNA matches it firmly. A row's size may be missing; if present it is once, few, many or a size class.

V gene: TRBV28; clone size: .; D gene: TRBD1; J gene: TRBJ2-7; CDR3 DNA: TGTGCCAGCAGGACAGGGGGCGACGAGCAGTACTTC; CDR3 protein: CASRTGGDEQYF
V gene: TRBV6-5; clone size: medium-sized; D gene: .; J gene: TRBJ1-2; CDR3 DNA: TGTGCCAGCAGTTACTCGATCTGGGGGCCCGAATATGGCTACACCTTC; CDR3 protein: CASSYSIWGPEYGYTF
V gene: TRBV30; clone size: .; D gene: TRBD1; J gene: TRBJ2-3; CDR3 DNA: TGTGCCTGGAGGGTCTCGGGACAGACCTCCACAGATACGCAGTATTTT; CDR3 protein: CAWRVSGQTSTDTQYF
V gene: TRBV9; clone size: .; D gene: .; J gene: TRBJ1-1; CDR3 DNA: TGTGCCAGCAGCTCTCGCCGGGAGGGAGGCACTGAAGCTTTCTTT; CDR3 protein: CASSSRREGGTEAFF
V gene: TRBV7-2; clone size: .; D gene: TRBD1; J gene: TRBJ1-1; CDR3 DNA: TGTGCCAGCAGCTTAACGGCAGGGGGCGTGGGGACTGAAGCTTTCTTT; CDR3 protein: CASSLTAGGVGTEAFF
V gene: TRBV2; clone size: .; D gene: TRBD1; J gene: TRBJ2-1; CDR3 DNA: TGTGCCAGCAGCGATGGACAGGGGAGCTACAATGAGCAGTTCTTC; CDR3 protein: CASSDGQGSYNEQFF
V gene: TRBV15; clone size: once; D gene: .; J gene: TRBJ2-3; CDR3 DNA: TGTGCCACCAGCAGAGGCACTGCAGTCCCTTTCGGCAAGTATTTT; CDR3 protein: CATSRGTAVPFGKYF
V gene: TRBV11-2; clone size: .; D gene: .; J gene: TRBJ2-1; CDR3 DNA: TGTGCCAGCAGCTTCGGTGTTGAGCAGTTCTTC; CDR3 protein: CASSFGVEQFF
V gene: TRBV6-5; clone size: .; D gene: .; J gene: TRBJ2-5; CDR3 DNA: TGTGCCAGCAGTTCCCCGATGAGGGGAGAGACCCAGTACTTC; CDR3 protein: CASSSPMRGETQYF
V gene: TRBV28; clone size: .; D gene: TRBD1; J gene: TRBJ2-3; CDR3 DNA: TGTGCCAGCAGTTCCGACAGGGCGGTCCAAGATACGCAGTATTTT; CDR3 protein: CASSSDRAVQDTQYF
V gene: TRBV2; clone size: .; D gene: .; J gene: TRBJ1-1; CDR3 DNA: TGTGCCAGCAGTGATCCAGGGGTCCGCACTGAAGCTTTCTTT; CDR3 protein: CASSDPGVRTEAFF
V gene: TRBV21-1; clone size: .; D gene: .; J gene: TRBJ2-3; CDR3 DNA: TGTGCCAGCAGGCGACCGGGACTAGTGGTAGATACGCAGTATTTT; CDR3 protein: CASRRPGLVVDTQYF
V gene: TRBV27; clone size: .; D gene: .; J gene: TRBJ1-2; CDR3 DNA: TGTGCCAGCAGTTTCCGCTCCGGGATCGGGGTGGATGGCTACACCTTC; CDR3 protein: CASSFRSGIGVDGYTF
V gene: TRBV5-4; clone size: .; D gene: .; J gene: TRBJ2-7; CDR3 DNA: TGTGCCAGCAGCTTAAACCTTCATAAGGGCGAGCAGTACTTC; CDR3 protein: CASSLNLHKGEQYF
V gene: TRBV6-5; clone size: few; D gene: .; J gene: TRBJ2-1; CDR3 DNA: TGTGCCAGCAGTTACTCAGGGGGGGTCTCCTACAATGAGCAGTTCTTC; CDR3 protein: CASSYSGGVSYNEQFF
V gene: TRBV10-3; clone size: many; D gene: .; J gene: TRBJ1-2; CDR3 DNA: TGTGCCATCAGTGAGCCGGGAGTAAACTATGGCTACACCTTC; CDR3 protein: CAISEPGVNYGYTF
V gene: TRBV19; clone size: .; D gene: TRBD1; J gene: TRBJ2-2; CDR3 DNA: TGTGCCAGTAGTATAGGGGGCAGGGGGCGTACCACCGGGGAGCTGTTTTTT; CDR3 protein: CASSIGGRGRTTGELFF
V gene: TRBV2; clone size: .; D gene: TRBD1; J gene: TRBJ1-1; CDR3 DNA: TGTGCCAGCAGTGAGCAGGGGGGAGGAGGGAACACTGAAGCCTTCTTT; CDR3 protein: CASSEQGGGGNTEAFF
V gene: TRBV6-1; clone size: .; D gene: TRBD2; J gene: TRBJ2-7; CDR3 DNA: TGTGCCAGCAGTGATTCGGGACTAGCGAGCGAGCAGTACTTC; CDR3 protein: CASSDSGLASEQYF
V gene: TRBV2; clone size: few; D gene: TRBD1; J gene: TRBJ1-1; CDR3 DNA: TGTGCCAGCAGAACAGGGGCGAACACTGAAGCTTTCTTT; CDR3 protein: CASRTGANTEAFF
V gene: TRBV5-1; clone size: .; D gene: TRBD1; J gene: TRBJ2-5; CDR3 DNA: TGCGCCAGCAGGCCGACAGGGAGCGGTCAAGAGACCCAGTACTTC; CDR3 protein: CASRPTGSGQETQYF
V gene: TRBV15; clone size: .; D gene: TRBD2; J gene: TRBJ2-1; CDR3 DNA: TGTGCCACCAGCAGTATCCTAGCGGGAGGGGGCAATGAGCAGTTCTTC; CDR3 protein: CATSSILAGGGNEQFF
V gene: TRBV5-4; clone size: .; D gene: TRBD2; J gene: TRBJ2-1; CDR3 DNA: TGTGCCAGCAGCTTGGAACTAGCGGGATCGAGGAATGAGCAGTTCTTC; CDR3 protein: CASSLELAGSRNEQFF
V gene: TRBV7-2; clone size: .; D gene: .; J gene: TRBJ1-2; CDR3 DNA: TGTGCCAGCAGCCTCGGGGGAGGGGGTCCCTATGGCTACACCTTC; CDR3 protein: CASSLGGGGPYGYTF
V gene: TRBV7-2; clone size: .; D gene: TRBD2; J gene: TRBJ2-3; CDR3 DNA: TGTGCCAGCAGCTTAGCGGCTAGCGGGGCACCCACAGATACGCAGTATTTT; CDR3 protein: CASSLAASGAPTDTQYF
V gene: TRBV6-5; clone size: .; D gene: .; J gene: TRBJ1-1; CDR3 DNA: TGTGCCAGCAGTTACGTTCCAACTGTAAACACTGAAGCTTTCTTT; CDR3 protein: CASSYVPTVNTEAFF
V gene: TRBV5-6; clone size: once; D gene: .; J gene: TRBJ1-2; CDR3 DNA: TGTGCCAGCAGCTTGGGGAGCTATGGCTACACCTTC; CDR3 protein: CASSLGSYGYTF
V gene: TRBV6-4; clone size: .; D gene: TRBD2; J gene: TRBJ2-7; CDR3 DNA: TGTGCCAGCAGGTTACTAGCGGACTACGAGCAGTACTTC; CDR3 protein: CASRLLADYEQYF
V gene: TRBV27; clone size: .; D gene: TRBD1; J gene: TRBJ1-5; CDR3 DNA: TGTGCCAGCAGTCCGGACAGGGACCCCTATAGCAATCAGCCCCAGCATTTT; CDR3 protein: CASSPDRDPYSNQPQHF
V gene: TRBV28; clone size: .; D gene: .; J gene: TRBJ2-7; CDR3 DNA: TGTGCCAGCAGGGGGGATTCGAACCCTTACGAGCAGTACTTC; CDR3 protein: CASRGDSNPYEQYF
V gene: TRBV14; clone size: .; D gene: TRBD2; J gene: TRBJ2-2; CDR3 DNA: TGTGCCAGCAGCTACGGGGGGGTTGCGACCGGGGAGCTGTTTTTT; CDR3 protein: CASSYGGVATGELFF
V gene: TRBV7-3; clone size: .; D gene: .; J gene: TRBJ2-5; CDR3 DNA: TGTGCCAGCAGCCCTGGACTTTTGGAGACCCAGTACTTC; CDR3 protein: CASSPGLLETQYF